Listed below are T cell receptor beta chains from one sample, sequenced in a study of blood T cell repertoires in COVID-19. Here immunoSEQ multiplex PCR was the method, and the copy in TCRdb shows in-frame clones only, minus some. The sample shows over 70,000 clones, roughly 88% of them seen only once. Sequences were obtained from peripheral blood. These receptors all stem from a man older than 75 with acute or convalescent COVID-19. The CDR3 runs from the conserved cysteine through the conserved F or W. The D gene is left open where the match is weak. Part of the rows lack a size; the others show once, few, many or a class for expanded clones.

cdr3_nt cdr3_aa d_call j_call clone_size v_call
TGTGCCAGCAGCCAACGGGAACCTACCAGGAACGGGGAGACCCAGTACTTC CASSQREPTRNGETQYF NA TRBJ2-5 NA TRBV7-9
TGTGCCAGCAGTACTCCGGACAGATCCTACGAGCAGTACTTC CASSTPDRSYEQYF NA TRBJ2-7 NA TRBV6-2/TRBV6-3
TGTGCCAGCAGCTTGGGCCTATCTGCAACTAATGAAAAACTGTTTTTT CASSLGLSATNEKLFF NA TRBJ1-4 NA TRBV5-8
TGTGCCAGCAGCCTCATTTCAGGGATTAGCTCACCCCTCCACTTT CASSLISGISSPLHF NA TRBJ1-6 NA TRBV6-5
TGTGCCAGCTCACCATCGGGAGAGACCCAGTACTTC CASSPSGETQYF NA TRBJ2-5 NA TRBV18
TGTGCCAGCAGCCCCCCCACGGCTAGGCCTGAAGCTTTCTTT CASSPPTARPEAFF NA TRBJ1-1 NA TRBV6-4
TGTGCCAGCAGTTACCGACAGGAGAAAAACTATGGCTACACCTTC CASSYRQEKNYGYTF NA TRBJ1-2 NA TRBV6-5
TGTGCCAGCTCACCCTCTACAGGGACTGAAGCTTTCTTT CASSPSTGTEAFF NA TRBJ1-1 NA TRBV18
TGTGCCACGGGGGGGGGCGACACTGAAGCTTTCTTT CATGGGDTEAFF NA TRBJ1-1 few TRBV24-1
TGTGCCAGCTCATTGGTACCAGGGGGATCTGGTCAGCCCCAGCATTTT CASSLVPGGSGQPQHF TRBD1 TRBJ1-5 NA TRBV18
TGTGCCAGCAGCCAATCAAACACATACCGTCCCAGCCAGAGGAACTACGAGCAGTACTTC CASSQSNTYRPSQRNYEQYF NA TRBJ2-7 few TRBV6-2/TRBV6-3
TGTGCCAGCAGTTACTCACAAGGGGTCACAGATACGCAGTATTTT CASSYSQGVTDTQYF NA TRBJ2-3 NA TRBV6-6